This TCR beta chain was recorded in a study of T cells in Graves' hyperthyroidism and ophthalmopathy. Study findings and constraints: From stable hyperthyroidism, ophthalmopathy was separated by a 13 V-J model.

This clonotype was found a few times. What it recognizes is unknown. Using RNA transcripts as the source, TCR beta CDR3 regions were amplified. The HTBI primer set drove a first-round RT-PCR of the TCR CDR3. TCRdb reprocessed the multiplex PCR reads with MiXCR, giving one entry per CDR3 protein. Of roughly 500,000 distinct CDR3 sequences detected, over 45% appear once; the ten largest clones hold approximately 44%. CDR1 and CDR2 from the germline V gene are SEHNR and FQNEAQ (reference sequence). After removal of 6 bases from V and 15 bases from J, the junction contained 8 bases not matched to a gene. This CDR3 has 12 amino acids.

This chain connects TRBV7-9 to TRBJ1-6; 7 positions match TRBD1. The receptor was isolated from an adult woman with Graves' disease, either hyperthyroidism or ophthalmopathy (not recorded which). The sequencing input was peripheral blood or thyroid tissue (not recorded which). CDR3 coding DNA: TGTGCCAGCAGTTCCGACAGGGCGGACCTCCACTTT. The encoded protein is CASSSDRADLHF.